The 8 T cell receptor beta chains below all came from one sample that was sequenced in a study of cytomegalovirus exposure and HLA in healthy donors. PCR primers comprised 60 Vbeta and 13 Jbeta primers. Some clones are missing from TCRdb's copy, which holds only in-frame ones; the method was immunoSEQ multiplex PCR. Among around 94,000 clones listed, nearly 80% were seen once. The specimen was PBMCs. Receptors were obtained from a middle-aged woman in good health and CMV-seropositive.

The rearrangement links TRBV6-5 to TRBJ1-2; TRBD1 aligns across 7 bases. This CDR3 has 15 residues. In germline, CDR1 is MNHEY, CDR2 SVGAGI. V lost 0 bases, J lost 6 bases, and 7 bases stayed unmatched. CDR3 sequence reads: CASSYSSGQGDGYTF. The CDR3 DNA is TGTGCCAGCAGTTACTCGTCCGGGCAGGGGGATGGCTACACCTTC.

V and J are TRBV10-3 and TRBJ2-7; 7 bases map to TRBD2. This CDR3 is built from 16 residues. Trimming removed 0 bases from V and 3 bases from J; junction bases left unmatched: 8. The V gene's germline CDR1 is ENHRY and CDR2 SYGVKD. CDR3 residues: CAISESIGRAVYEQYF. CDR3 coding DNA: TGTGCCATCAGTGAGTCTATAGGGAGGGCCGTCTACGAGCAGTACTTC.

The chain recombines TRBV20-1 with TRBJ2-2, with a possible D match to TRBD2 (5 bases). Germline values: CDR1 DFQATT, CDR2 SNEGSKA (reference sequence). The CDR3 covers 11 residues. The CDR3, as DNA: TGCAGCGCGGAGGAGACCGGGGAGCTGTTTTTT. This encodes CSAEETGELFF.

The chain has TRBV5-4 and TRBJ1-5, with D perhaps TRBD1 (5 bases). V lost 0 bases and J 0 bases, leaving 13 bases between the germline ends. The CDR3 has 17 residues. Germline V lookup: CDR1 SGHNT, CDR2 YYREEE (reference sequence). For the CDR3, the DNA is TGTGCCAGCAGCTTGGCCCGGGGGGGACTTAGCAATCAGCCCCAGCATTTT. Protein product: CASSLARGGLSNQPQHF.

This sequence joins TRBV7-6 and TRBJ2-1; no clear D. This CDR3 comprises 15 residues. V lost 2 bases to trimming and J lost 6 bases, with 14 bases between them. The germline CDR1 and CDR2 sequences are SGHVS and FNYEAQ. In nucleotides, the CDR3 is TGTGCCAGCAGCTTATGGGCCCCCGGTGGCAATGAGCAGTTCTTC. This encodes CASSLWAPGGNEQFF.

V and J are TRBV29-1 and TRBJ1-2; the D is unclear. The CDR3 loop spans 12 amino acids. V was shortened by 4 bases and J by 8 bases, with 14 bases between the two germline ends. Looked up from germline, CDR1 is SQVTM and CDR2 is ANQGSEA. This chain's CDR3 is CSVGGRGFGYTF. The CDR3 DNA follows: TGCAGCGTTGGCGGTCGGGGATTCGGCTACACCTTC.

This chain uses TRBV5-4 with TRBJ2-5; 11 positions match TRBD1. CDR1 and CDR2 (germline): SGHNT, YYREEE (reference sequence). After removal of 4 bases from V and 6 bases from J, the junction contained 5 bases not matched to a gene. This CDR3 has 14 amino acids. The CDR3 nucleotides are TGTGCCAGCAGCCTGGGACAGGGGGGTCAGACCCAGTACTTC. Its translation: CASSLGQGGQTQYF. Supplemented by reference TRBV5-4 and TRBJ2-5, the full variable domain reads ETGVTQSPTHLIKTRGQQVTLRCSSQSGHNTVSWYQQALGQGPQFIFQYYREEENGRGNFPPRFSGLQFPNYSSELNVNALELDDSALYLCASSLGQGGQTQYFGPGTRLLVL.

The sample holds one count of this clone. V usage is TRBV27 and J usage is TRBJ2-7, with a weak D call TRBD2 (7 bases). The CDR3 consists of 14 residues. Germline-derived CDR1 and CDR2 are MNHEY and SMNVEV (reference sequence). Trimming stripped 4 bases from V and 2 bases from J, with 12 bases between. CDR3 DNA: TGTGCCAGCAGTTCTGGCGGGGGCACCTACGAGCAGTACTTC. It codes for CASSSGGGTYEQYF.